The present T cell receptor (beta chain) was sequenced within a study of T cells after yellow fever vaccination. Turning to the study itself: Preparing low-cell-number fractions relied on SMART-Seq v4 Ultra Low Input.

Overall study results and limits: Most clones from primary vaccination resurfaced after the booster (about 95% CD4, over 85% CD8). Although most clonotypes did not, a small share appeared in both CD4 and CD8 compartments.

This CDR3 comprises 14 residues. Deletions cut 2 bases from V and 4 bases from J, with 12 bases between. CDR1 is LNHDA and CDR2 is SQIVND in the germline V gene (reference sequence). UMIs were added to TCR cDNA along with a universal primer site when it was made by 5'RACE template switching. TCRdb re-called the 5' RACE reads with MiXCR, one entry per CDR3 protein. Seen here are 95,000 to 100,000 distinct CDR3 sequences, under 7% observed once, and the top ten hold more than 40%. This clonotype has more than one count but fewer than ten. As yet, its antigen is unknown. This TCR derives from a man younger than 30 who received the YFV17D yellow fever vaccine. The rearrangement uses TRBV19 and TRBJ2-7; the D is unclear. Specimen: CD8+ T cells sorted from PBMCs, collected 10 days after the yellow fever booster vaccination. Here the CDR3 reads CASSITDVSYEQYF. In nucleotides, the CDR3 is TGTGCCAGTAGTATAACAGATGTGTCGTACGAGCAGTACTTC.